This T cell receptor beta chain was retrieved from a study of blood T cell repertoires in COVID-19. The method was immunoSEQ multiplex PCR; TCRdb's version includes in-frame clones alone and lacks a portion of them. Of fewer than 450,000 clones listed, 88% are singletons. The V end was cut by 4 bases, the J end by 0 bases, with 13 bases between. The CDR3 runs to 16 residues. The germline gives CDR1 MGHRA, CDR2 YSYEKL. The chain uses TRBV4-1 and TRBJ2-1; D is ambiguous. The sequenced material came from PBMCs or T cells enriched from blood (not recorded which). This receptor was identified in a woman aged 18 to 35 who had recovered from COVID-19. CDR3 DNA: TGCGCCAGCAGCCCAGGATACATGAGCTCCTACAATGAGCAGTTCTTC. It specifies CASSPGYMSSYNEQFF.